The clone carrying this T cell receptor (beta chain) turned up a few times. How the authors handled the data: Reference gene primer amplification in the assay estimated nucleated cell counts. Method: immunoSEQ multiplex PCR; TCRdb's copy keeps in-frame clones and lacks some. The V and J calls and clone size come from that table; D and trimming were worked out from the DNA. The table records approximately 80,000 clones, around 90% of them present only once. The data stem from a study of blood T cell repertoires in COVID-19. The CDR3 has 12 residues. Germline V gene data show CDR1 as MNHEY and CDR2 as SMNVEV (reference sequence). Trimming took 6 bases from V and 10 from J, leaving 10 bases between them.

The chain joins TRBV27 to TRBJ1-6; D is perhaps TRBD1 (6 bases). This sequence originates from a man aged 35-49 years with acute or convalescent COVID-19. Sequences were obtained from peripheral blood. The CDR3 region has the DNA TGTGCCAGCAGAAACAGGGTATCACCCCTCCACTTT. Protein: CASRNRVSPLHF.